Presented here are 8 T cell receptor beta chains from one specimen sequenced in a study of T cell changes during pregnancy in multiple sclerosis. Assay used: immunoSEQ multiplex PCR; TCRdb lists only in-frame clones, some missing. The top ten clones hold over 0.95% of a sample with 35,000 to 45,000 clones, around nine tenths of them seen once. The sequences come from peripheral blood, collected before pregnancy. The source is a female donor with multiple sclerosis, enrolled in a pregnancy study.

The V and J genes are TRBV27 and TRBJ1-2; weak D call: TRBD1 (5 bases). The V end lost 6 bases, the J end lost 5 bases, and 16 bases lay between the germline ends. CDR3 length equals 14 residues. Germline V CDR1 and CDR2: MNHEY, SMNVEV (reference sequence). CDR3 sequence (DNA): TGTGCCAGCAGCCCCGGGGGGGGTCGATATGGCTACACCTTC. Translated: CASSPGGGRYGYTF.

This clone was recorded a few times. The J gene is TRBJ2-4, the V gene TRBV5-1; D unresolved. CDR3 length equals 14 residues. Trimming removed 5 bases from V and 0 bases from J, with 9 bases in between. Germline V gene sequence: CDR1 SGHRS, CDR2 YFSETQ. CDR3 protein: CASSSNGAKNIQYF. In nucleotides, the CDR3 is TGCGCCAGCAGTTCTAACGGAGCCAAAAACATTCAGTACTTC.

Here the CDR3 reads CASSLGQGSYNEQFF. The CDR3 bases are TGCGCCAGCAGCCTTGGACAGGGGTCCTACAATGAGCAGTTCTTC. This sequence joins TRBV4-1 and TRBJ2-1; 9 bases align to TRBD1. The CDR3 runs to 15 residues. V gave up 4 bases and J gave up 1 base; unmatched junction bases: 2. From germline, CDR1 is MGHRA and CDR2 YSYEKL.

The chain combines TRBV5-1 with TRBJ1-1; TRBD1 matches 9 bases. V lost 4 bases to trimming and J lost 6 bases; unmatched junction nucleotides: 4. CDR3 length: 13 residues. Germline lookup yields CDR1 SGHRS and CDR2 YFSETQ. This chain's CDR3 is CASSGQGLAEAFF. The CDR3 DNA reads TGCGCCAGCAGCGGACAGGGGTTGGCTGAAGCTTTCTTT.

The chain carries TRBV7-6 and TRBJ2-1; 14 bases map to TRBD2. Germline loops: CDR1 SGHVS, CDR2 FNYEAQ. The CDR3 length is 19 residues. J was trimmed by 8 bases and V by 5 bases; bases with no gene match: 17. CDR3 protein: CASSLPGTSGSLGYHEQFF. The CDR3 bases are TGTGCCAGCAGCCTCCCCGGGACTAGCGGGAGCTTGGGGTACCATGAGCAGTTCTTC.

This clone was observed a few times. The chain carries TRBV9 and TRBJ2-1, with 7 nucleotides matching TRBD2. The CDR3 covers 13 residues. Per the germline V gene, CDR1 is SGDLS and CDR2 is YYNGEE. Trimming at V came to 4 bases and at J to 5 bases, leaving 3 bases not matched to a gene. CDR3 DNA sequence: TGTGCCAGCAGCCTAACTAGCGACAATGAGCAGTTCTTC. Amino acids: CASSLTSDNEQFF.

This clone was observed a single time. This rearrangement joins TRBV11-3 to TRBJ2-1, with TRBD2 matching 10 bases. With 5 bases clipped from V and 9 bases from J, the junction kept 16 bases outside the gene matches. CDR1 SGHNT and CDR2 YENEEA come from the germline V gene. The CDR3 runs 17 residues. CDR3 DNA: TGTGCCAGCAGCCCATTTTCCCCGGGACTAGCGATGAGTGAGCAGTTCTTC. This translates into CASSPFSPGLAMSEQFF.

The table lists this clone with a count of one. The rearrangement links TRBV5-1 to TRBJ2-1; TRBD2 matches 8 bases. Germline CDR1 and CDR2: SGHRS and YFSETQ. The CDR3 is 23 amino acids. V shed 1 base, J shed 2 bases, and the junction held 26 bases outside the gene matches. This chain's CDR3 is CASSLFPRAQRMGTAGAYNEQFF. In nucleotides, the CDR3 is TGCGCCAGCAGCTTGTTTCCCAGGGCGCAAAGGATGGGAACAGCGGGAGCCTACAATGAGCAGTTCTTC. Full variable domain (rest looked up from reference TRBV5-1 and TRBJ2-1): KAGVTQTPRYLIKTRGQQVTLSCSPISGHRSVSWYQQTPGQGLQFLFEYFSETQRNKGNFPGRFSGRQFSNSRSEMNVSTLELGDSALYLCASSLFPRAQRMGTAGAYNEQFFGPGTRLTVL.